Below are 24 T cell receptor beta chains sequenced from a single sample in a study of sequential checkpoint blockade in melanoma. Regarding treatment: randomized to nivolumab then ipilimumab (arm A) or the reverse (arm B). The repertoire was sequenced with immunoSEQ multiplex PCR; TCRdb's copy has only in-frame clones and lacks some. The sample has under 25,000 clones; around 75% are singletons. This specimen was CD8+ T cells sorted from blood (inferred from file names), taken from a patient given nivolumab and ipilimumab in sequence. The receptor set was obtained from a human donor with melanoma.

CDR3 sequence reads: CSVVDRSSYEQYF. The DNA of the CDR3 is TGCAGCGTCGTGGACAGGAGCTCCTACGAGCAGTACTTC. The chain couples TRBV29-1 to TRBJ2-7, with 7 bases fitting TRBD1. V lost 6 bases to trimming and J lost 0 bases; unmatched junction nucleotides: 5. CDR1 is SQVTM, CDR2 ANQGSEA, per germline. CDR3 length: 13 amino acids.

The table lists this clone with a few counts. The rearrangement links TRBV2 to TRBJ1-6; D gene uncertain. This CDR3 spans 20 amino acids. Germline values: CDR1 SNHLY, CDR2 FYNNEI. V was clipped by 6 bases and J by 0 bases, with 24 bases between them. The CDR3: CASSLRPIYQESSYNSPLHF. The CDR3 coding sequence is TGTGCCAGCAGCTTAAGGCCGATTTACCAGGAAAGCTCCTATAATTCACCCCTCCACTTT.

The rearrangement uses TRBV4-1 and TRBJ1-1; tentative D call: TRBD1 (6 bases). The germline V and J ends were trimmed by 3 bases and 4 bases, with 9 bases remaining between them. The CDR3 has 13 amino acids. From germline, CDR1 is MGHRA and CDR2 YSYEKL. The CDR3 region is CASSHSQGTEAFF. CDR3 bases: TGCGCCAGCAGCCATTCACAGGGCACTGAAGCTTTCTTT.

This chain uses TRBV5-6 with TRBJ1-4; D unclear. This CDR3 region has 13 residues. Germline CDR1 reads SGHDT; CDR2 reads YYEEEE. The ends were cut back, 1 base at V and 5 bases at J, with 6 bases in the middle. CDR3 nucleotide sequence: TGTGCCAGCAGCTTGTTATCGAATGAAAAACTGTTTTTT. Its translation: CASSLLSNEKLFF.

The CDR3 loop reads CASSLGLVGRGSSYEQYF. In DNA form, the CDR3 reads TGTGCCAGCAGCTTAGGGTTGGTTGGCAGGGGGAGCTCCTACGAGCAGTACTTC. The chain has TRBV11-2 and TRBJ2-7; 7 nucleotides align to TRBD1. V shed 1 base and J 0 bases; nucleotides not matched to a gene: 12. CDR1 and CDR2 (germline): SGHAT, FQNNGV. The length of the CDR3 is 18 residues. The whole variable domain, filled in from reference TRBV11-2 and TRBJ2-7, reads EAGVAQSPRYKIIEKRQSVAFWCNPISGHATLYWYQQILGQGPKLLIQFQNNGVVDDSQLPKDRFSAERLKGVDSTLKIQPAKLEDSAVYLCASSLGLVGRGSSYEQYFGPGTRLTVT.

The rearrangement uses TRBV13 and TRBJ1-1; possible D gene TRBD1, 5 bases. Germline V gene data show CDR1 as PRHDT and CDR2 as FYEKMQ (reference sequence). This CDR3 has 13 amino acids. V shed 5 bases and J shed 4 bases, with 11 bases lying between them. CDR3 protein: CASSQTGFTEAFF. For the CDR3, the DNA is TGTGCCAGCAGCCAAACAGGTTTCACTGAAGCTTTCTTT. Looking up the rest from reference TRBV13 and TRBJ1-1 gives the full variable domain: AAGVIQSPRHLIKEKRETATLKCYPIPRHDTVYWYQQGPGQDPQFLISFYEKMQSDKGSIPDRFSAQQFSDYHSELNMSSLELGDSALYFCASSQTGFTEAFFGQGTRLTVV.

This chain joins TRBV10-1 and TRBJ2-1, with TRBD1 as a possible D gene (6 bases). The V end lost 4 bases, the J end lost 5 bases, and 12 bases lay between the germline ends. The CDR3 totals 14 residues. Germline V lookup: CDR1 WNHNN, CDR2 SYGVQD (reference sequence). For the CDR3, the DNA is TGCGCCAGCAGTGTCGAGACAGGTAACAATGAGCAGTTCTTC. Translated: CASSVETGNNEQFF.

V is TRBV6-5 and J is TRBJ1-2; 9 positions match TRBD1. The CDR3 length is 16 residues. V dropped 2 bases and J dropped 2; count of bases not matched to a gene: 6. From germline, CDR1 is MNHEY and CDR2 SVGAGI. The CDR3 sequence: CASSYGGQGSNYGYTF. DNA of the CDR3: TGTGCCAGCAGTTACGGCGGACAGGGGAGCAACTATGGCTACACCTTC.

The gene calls are TRBV2 and TRBJ1-3, with D tentatively TRBD1 (6 bases). CDR3 length equals 15 residues. The germline V gene has CDR1 SNHLY and CDR2 FYNNEI. Trimming removed 2 bases from V and 8 bases from J, with 16 bases in between. DNA for the CDR3: TGTGCCAGCAGTGAACATCTAATACAGGGCCACACCATATATTTT. Residues: CASSEHLIQGHTIYF.

The chain is built from TRBV9 and TRBJ1-2; D unclear. The germline gives CDR1 SGDLS, CDR2 YYNGEE. This CDR3 is 17 amino acids long. V was clipped by 4 bases and J by 8 bases, with 27 bases between them. CDR3 sequence reads: CASSFPLSEGGDGGYTF. CDR3 nucleotide sequence: TGTGCCAGCAGCTTCCCCCTTAGTGAGGGAGGTGACGGGGGCTACACCTTC.

Written as DNA, the CDR3 is TGCAGCGTTGACGCTCCGGGACAGGGGGATGGCTACACCTTC. Translation: CSVDAPGQGDGYTF. This chain links TRBV29-1 with TRBJ1-2; 11 bases match TRBD1. The CDR3 has 14 amino acids. Germline values: CDR1 SQVTM, CDR2 ANQGSEA. Trimming at V came to 3 bases and at J to 6 bases, leaving 6 bases not matched to a gene.

The chain is built from TRBV19 and TRBJ1-5, with 8 bases identical to TRBD1. This CDR3 comprises 16 residues. Losses at the gene ends were 3 bases for V and 6 bases for J; bases not matched to a gene: 10. Germline-derived CDR1 and CDR2 are LNHDA and SQIVND (reference sequence). The CDR3 bases are TGTGCCAGTAGTATTTTGGAGACAGGGGTCGGTCAGCCCCAGCATTTT. The encoded protein is CASSILETGVGQPQHF.

The V call is TRBV5-1, the J call TRBJ1-2, with TRBD1 identical over 9 bases. This CDR3 has 16 amino acids. Germline CDR1 is SGHRS and CDR2 is YFSETQ. Germline trimming cut 2 bases from V and 2 bases from J; bases unmatched to any gene: 7. CDR3 region: CASSLATGGLNYGYTF. CDR3 coding DNA: TGCGCCAGCAGCTTAGCCACAGGGGGCCTGAACTATGGCTACACCTTC.

This clone was observed a few times. This chain joins TRBV7-8 and TRBJ2-7; D possibly corresponds to TRBD2 (6 bases). Trimming took off 3 bases at V and 5 bases at J, with 11 bases between the two ends. From germline, CDR1 is SGHVS and CDR2 FQNEAQ. The CDR3 contains 13 residues. In nucleotides, the CDR3 is TGTGCCAGCAGCTTCGGAGGGAGAAACGAGCAGTACTTC. This gives the protein CASSFGGRNEQYF.

This clone was observed once. V is TRBV5-6 and J is TRBJ1-6; 9 nucleotides agree with TRBD1. The CDR3 covers 17 residues. Germline CDR1 is SGHDT and CDR2 is YYEEEE. V shed 0 bases, J shed 7 bases, and the junction held 8 bases outside the gene matches. CDR3 bases: TGTGCCAGCAGCTTGGGGCCGGGACAGGGTAGAAATTCACCCCTCCACTTT. This gives the protein CASSLGPGQGRNSPLHF.

As DNA, the CDR3 is TGCGCCAGCAGCTTATCCGGGACAGGGGGATCACCCCTCCACTTT. Protein sequence: CASSLSGTGGSPLHF. The chain combines TRBV5-1 with TRBJ1-6, with TRBD1 identical over 11 bases. In germline, CDR1 is SGHRS, CDR2 YFSETQ. V lost 2 bases and J lost 10; bases outside the gene matches: 5. There are 15 residues in the CDR3.

J is TRBJ2-7 and V is TRBV28; TRBD2 matches 8 bases. V was pared by 3 bases and J by 3 bases, with 19 bases of the junction left unmatched. Looked up from germline, CDR1 is MDHEN and CDR2 is SYDVKM. The CDR3 is 19 residues long. The CDR3 nucleotides read TGTGCCAGCAGTTTGAAAAAGGGACTAGAGGGAAAGGGAGGCTACGAGCAGTACTTC. Translating it yields CASSLKKGLEGKGGYEQYF.

The chain employs TRBV14 and TRBJ2-7, with D perhaps matching TRBD1 (5 bases). In germline, CDR1 is SGHDN, CDR2 FVKESK. CDR3 length equals 14 residues. V was pared by 4 bases and J by 3 bases, with 13 bases between. The DNA for the CDR3 is TGTGCCAGCAGCCCACGACAGTTACTCTACGAGCAGTACTTC. This sequence encodes CASSPRQLLYEQYF.

The chain employs TRBV7-8 and TRBJ2-7; 7 nucleotides line up with TRBD2. J gave up 5 bases and V 1 base, and 8 bases lay outside the gene matches. Germline V gene lookup returns CDR1 SGHVS and CDR2 FQNEAQ. This CDR3 has 15 amino acids. In DNA, the CDR3 is TGTGCCAGCAGCTTAGTGGGCGGGAGTAGTCACGAGCAGTACTTC. It translates to CASSLVGGSSHEQYF.

The chain carries TRBV9 and TRBJ1-1; D uncertain. CDR1 is SGDLS, CDR2 YYNGEE, per germline. The CDR3 has 14 amino acids. V lost 0 bases and J lost 4, with 10 bases in between. The CDR3 DNA is TGTGCCAGCAGCGTAGGGGCAGCTCCCACTGAAGCTTTCTTT. This encodes CASSVGAAPTEAFF.

This chain links TRBV28 with TRBJ1-5; D might be TRBD1 (6 bases). The CDR3 covers 14 residues. V was clipped by 2 bases and J by 4 bases, with 9 bases between them. CDR1 is MDHEN, CDR2 SYDVKM, per germline. CDR3 nucleotide sequence: TGTGCCAGCAGTTTAGGGACAACAAATCAGCCCCAGCATTTT. This translates into CASSLGTTNQPQHF.

The rearrangement joins TRBV11-2 to TRBJ2-7, with TRBD2 as a possible D gene (6 bases). Trimming cost V 2 bases and J 2 bases, with 13 bases left between them. Germline values: CDR1 SGHAT, CDR2 FQNNGV. The CDR3 length is 15 residues. The CDR3 DNA sequence: TGTGCCAGCAGCTTATCACCTAGCGCGCCCTACGAGCAGTACTTC. Amino acids: CASSLSPSAPYEQYF.

The chain employs TRBV5-1 and TRBJ2-7, with TRBD2 as a possible D gene (5 bases). Germline V gene sequence: CDR1 SGHRS, CDR2 YFSETQ. V was shortened by 0 bases and J by 5 bases, with 9 bases between the two germline ends. The CDR3 has 13 residues. CDR3 coding DNA: TGCGCCAGCAGCTTGGCCGTACTAGACGAGCAGTACTTC. This gives the protein CASSLAVLDEQYF.

Only one count was recorded for this clone. The rearrangement joins TRBV5-1 to TRBJ1-1, with D maybe TRBD1 (5 bases). This CDR3 has 16 residues. Between the trimmed V and J ends, which lost 8 bases and 1 base, there was a span of 21 bases. Germline-derived CDR1 and CDR2 are SGHRS and YFSETQ. The chain's CDR3 is CASYEYGSRANTEAFF. CDR3 DNA: TGCGCCAGTTACGAGTACGGAAGCAGGGCGAACACTGAAGCTTTCTTT.